This T cell receptor beta chain was sequenced in a study of cytomegalovirus exposure and HLA in healthy donors. The PCR used 60 Vbeta and 13 Jbeta primers. TCRdb keeps only in-frame clones here, not all; method: immunoSEQ multiplex PCR. The sample shows around 85,000 clones, around 80% of them seen only once. Broader study findings: Presence/absence analyses took donor sequencing depth as roughly uniform. Accounts indicate the classifier identified cytomegalovirus status with strong specificity and sensitivity. Looking again later, the authors saw that most CMV-associated TCR beta chains seemed HLA-restricted. Later work showed greater clonal expansion in HLA-associated TCR beta chains than in equally common others.

About this clone itself: Antigen: not known.

Sequencing was done on a sample of PBMCs. This receptor was identified in a male donor in good health and CMV-seronegative.

In nucleotides, the CDR3 is TGTGCCAGTATTGGAGGGCCTGGTGAAGCTTTCTTT. Its translation is CASIGGPGEAFF. This chain links TRBV7-8 with TRBJ1-1; the D is unclear. The CDR3 loop spans 12 amino acids. Trimming removed 9 bases from V and 7 bases from J, with 15 bases in between. The germline V gene has CDR1 SGHVS and CDR2 FQNEAQ.